What follows are 25 T cell receptor beta chains derived from one specimen sequenced in a study of T cell responses to AZD1222 COVID-19 vaccine. Clones were sequenced by immunoSEQ multiplex PCR, and TCRdb holds only the in-frame ones, with some missing. The sample has around 140,000 clones, about nine tenths seen once. This material consisted of peripheral blood, taken on day 0 of AZD1222 vaccination. Receptors originate from an adult in good health.

This sequence joins TRBV2 and TRBJ1-2, with 10 positions matching TRBD1. The V and J ends lost 6 bases and 6 bases, in that order; junction bases with no gene match: 10. Germline V lookup: CDR1 SNHLY, CDR2 FYNNEI. The length of the CDR3 is 15 residues. This chain's CDR3 is CASSTSGQGSHGYTF. In nucleotides, the CDR3 is TGTGCCAGCAGCACCTCGGGACAGGGGAGCCATGGCTACACCTTC. Full variable domain (rest looked up from reference TRBV2 and TRBJ1-2): EPEVTQTPSHQVTQMGQEVILRCVPISNHLYFYWYRQILGQKVEFLVSFYNNEISEKSEIFDDQFSVERPDGSNFTLKIRSTKLEDSAMYFCASSTSGQGSHGYTFGSGTRLTVV.

The chain recombines TRBV7-9 with TRBJ1-1; the match to TRBD1 covers 7 bases. In germline, CDR1 is SEHNR, CDR2 FQNEAQ (reference sequence). There are 14 residues in the CDR3. The J segment lost 4 bases and the V segment lost 5 bases, leaving 7 bases of the junction unmatched. This chain's CDR3 is CASSPRDRLTEAFF. For the CDR3, the DNA is TGTGCCAGCAGCCCTCGGGACAGACTCACTGAAGCTTTCTTT.

This clone was counted only a few times. V is TRBV7-2 and J is TRBJ1-3; no clear D. Looked up from germline, CDR1 is SGHTA and CDR2 is FQGNSA. The CDR3 runs 17 residues. The germline V and J ends were trimmed by 5 bases and 0 bases, with 17 bases remaining between them. CDR3 in amino acids: CASSQTQTTNSGNTIYF. The CDR3 region has the DNA TGTGCCAGCAGCCAAACCCAAACGACCAACTCTGGAAACACCATATATTTT. The whole variable domain, filled in from reference TRBV7-2 and TRBJ1-3, reads GAGVSQSPSNKVTEKGKDVELRCDPISGHTALYWYRQSLGQGLEFLIYFQGNSAPDKSGLPSDRFSAERTGGSVSTLTIQRTQQEDSAVYLCASSQTQTTNSGNTIYFGEGSWLTVV.

The chain is built from TRBV19 and TRBJ1-2; the D gene is possibly TRBD1 (6 bases). The CDR3 has 16 residues. Germline-derived CDR1 and CDR2 are LNHDA and SQIVND (reference sequence). The V end was cut by 3 bases, the J end by 2 bases, with 16 bases between. Here the CDR3 reads CASSIRDNYLNYGYTF. Written as DNA, the CDR3 is TGTGCCAGTAGTATCCGGGACAACTATCTCAACTATGGCTACACCTTC.

This CDR3 is CATRGDGYEQYF. Written as DNA, the CDR3 is TGCGCCACCAGGGGGGACGGATACGAGCAGTACTTC. The V gene is TRBV5-1, the J gene TRBJ2-7; maybe TRBD1 (7 bases). Trimming took 9 bases from V and 4 from J, leaving 14 bases between them. The CDR3 totals 12 residues. Germline V gene data show CDR1 as SGHRS and CDR2 as YFSETQ.

V usage is TRBV30 and J usage is TRBJ1-2; D ambiguous. Per the germline V gene, CDR1 is GTSNPN and CDR2 is SVGIG (reference sequence). V was cut by 0 bases and J by 7 bases, with 12 bases left in between. This CDR3 is 13 amino acids long. The CDR3 DNA sequence: TGTGCCTGGAGTGTATCCCAGGCGGGTGGCTACACCTTC. Encoded protein: CAWSVSQAGGYTF.

The genes are TRBV15 and TRBJ1-2; D call uncertain. V was pared by 5 bases and J by 6 bases, with 7 bases between. The germline gives CDR1 LNHNV, CDR2 YYDKDF (reference sequence). The CDR3 spans 11 residues. The CDR3 reads CATSSKHGYTF. CDR3 nucleotide sequence: TGTGCCACCAGCTCAAAACATGGCTACACCTTC.

The rearrangement uses TRBV3-1 (or the pseudogene TRBV3-2) and TRBJ2-2, with 7 bases identical to TRBD2. The CDR3 has 18 amino acids. In germline, CDR1 is LGHDT, CDR2 YNNKEL (reference sequence). V gave up 0 bases and J gave up 0 bases; unmatched junction bases: 7. The CDR3 DNA follows: TGTGCCAGCAGCCAAGATACCTTAGCGGGCCCGAACACCGGGGAGCTGTTTTTT. This codes for CASSQDTLAGPNTGELFF.

This sequence joins TRBV7-2 and TRBJ2-5; maybe TRBD1 (5 bases). V shed 4 bases and J shed 3 bases, with 12 bases lying between them. Germline lookup yields CDR1 SGHTA and CDR2 FQGNSA. The CDR3 is 14 amino acids. CDR3 DNA sequence: TGTGCCAGCAGCTCTAGGGGAATCGAAGAGACCCAGTACTTC. This codes for CASSSRGIEETQYF.

This clone has only one observation. The V and J genes are TRBV20-1 and TRBJ2-1, with D uncertain. CDR3 size: 10 residues. V gave up 5 bases and J gave up 5 bases, with 4 bases separating them. Looked up from germline, CDR1 is DFQATT and CDR2 is SNEGSKA (reference sequence). The CDR3 coding sequence is TGCAGTGCTTTACACAATGAGCAGTTCTTC. This encodes CSALHNEQFF.

V gene TRBV12-3 or TRBV12-4 combines with J gene TRBJ2-1; D call uncertain. There are 12 residues in the CDR3. Trimming left V 1 base short and J 9 bases short, with 7 bases between. The CDR3 region is CASSLGGREQFF. The CDR3 DNA reads as TGTGCCAGCAGTTTAGGGGGTCGTGAGCAGTTCTTC.

The rearrangement joins TRBV10-2 to TRBJ1-1; 7 bases line up with TRBD1. V shed 3 bases, J shed 5 bases, and the junction held 15 bases outside the gene matches. Per the germline V gene, CDR1 is WSHSY and CDR2 is SAAADI. CDR3 length: 17 amino acids. The CDR3 DNA follows: TGCGCCAGCAGTGAAGGGGGTACAGGGGTAGGGAGGACTGAAGCTTTCTTT. Amino acid sequence: CASSEGGTGVGRTEAFF.

The CDR3: CASSHRRTTDTQYF. CDR3 DNA: TGTGCCAGCAGCCACCGGCGTACCACAGATACGCAGTATTTT. The genes are TRBV7-9 and TRBJ2-3; D not resolved. CDR1 is SEHNR and CDR2 is FQNEAQ in the germline V gene (reference sequence). Trimming left V 5 bases short and J 2 bases short, with 11 bases between. The CDR3 is made up of 14 amino acids. Full variable domain (outside the CDR3, taken from reference TRBV7-9 and TRBJ2-3): DTGVSQNPRHKITKRGQNVTFRCDPISEHNRLYWYRQTLGQGPEFLTYFQNEAQLEKSRLLSDRFSAERPKGSFSTLEIQRTEQGDSAMYLCASSHRRTTDTQYFGPGTRLTVL.

This clone was counted once. V gene TRBV10-1 combines with J gene TRBJ2-7; tentatively, D is TRBD2 (5 bases). The germline V and J ends were trimmed by 5 bases and 4 bases, with 12 bases remaining between them. In germline, CDR1 is WNHNN, CDR2 SYGVQD (reference sequence). This CDR3 region has 13 residues. CDR3 nucleotides: TGCGCCAGCAGTAATTTAGCGATGTACGAGCAGTACTTC. Encoded protein: CASSNLAMYEQYF.

The V gene is TRBV3-1 (or the pseudogene TRBV3-2), the J gene TRBJ1-2; no clear D gene. This CDR3 spans 13 amino acids. V was pared by 3 bases and J by 8 bases, with 13 bases between. The V gene's germline CDR1 is LGHDT and CDR2 YNNKEL (reference sequence). CDR3: CASSQGSNRGYTF. In nucleotides, the CDR3 is TGTGCCAGCAGCCAGGGCAGCAATAGGGGCTACACCTTC.

The V and J genes are TRBV5-4 and TRBJ2-2, with D uncertain. Looked up from germline, CDR1 is SGHNT and CDR2 is YYREEE (reference sequence). This CDR3 is 11 amino acids long. Trimming left V 2 bases short and J 8 bases short, with 4 bases between. The CDR3 sequence: CASSLNGELFF. In nucleotides, the CDR3 is TGTGCCAGCAGCTTAAATGGGGAGCTGTTTTTT.

CDR3 protein: CASSDRGDEQFF. CDR3 nucleotides: TGTGCCAGCAGTGATAGGGGAGATGAGCAGTTCTTC. The chain couples TRBV2 to TRBJ2-1; D could derive from TRBD1 or TRBD2 (5 bases each). CDR1 is SNHLY, CDR2 FYNNEI, per germline. Trimming removed 3 bases from V and 8 bases from J, with 8 bases in between. CDR3 size: 12 residues.

Here the CDR3 DNA reads TGTGCCAGCAGCTATCGGACAGCCTACGAGCAGTACTTC. It translates to CASSYRTAYEQYF. V is TRBV13 and J is TRBJ2-7; TRBD1 is a possible D gene (6 bases). This CDR3 is 13 amino acids long. Between the trimmed V and J ends, which lost 4 bases and 2 bases, there was a span of 9 bases. Looked up from germline, CDR1 is PRHDT and CDR2 is FYEKMQ (reference sequence).

The CDR3 DNA is TGCGCCAGCAGGGACACCATTCGACTCGAAGCTTTCTTT. This encodes CASRDTIRLEAFF. The chain has TRBV4-1 and TRBJ1-1, with D tentatively TRBD1 (5 bases). Per germline, CDR1 MGHRA and CDR2 YSYEKL. This CDR3 spans 13 amino acids. Trimming shortened V by 6 bases and J by 8 bases, and 16 bases separated the two germline ends.

This chain connects TRBV5-3 to TRBJ2-1; D is unresolved. TRBV5-3 qualifies as an ORF whose function is uncertain. V lost 1 base and J 1 base, leaving 12 bases between the germline ends. The CDR3 sequence is 16 residues long. CDR3 protein: CARSLLVYGSYNEQFF. CDR3 DNA sequence: TGTGCCAGAAGCTTGCTTGTTTACGGGTCCTACAATGAGCAGTTCTTC.

V is TRBV3-1 (or the pseudogene TRBV3-2) and J is TRBJ2-1, with unresolved D. CDR3 size: 12 residues. Germline loops: CDR1 LGHDT, CDR2 YNNKEL (reference sequence). V was trimmed by 4 bases and J by 3 bases, leaving 4 bases between them. CDR3 sequence (DNA): TGTGCCAGCAGCCTAGGCTACAATGAGCAGTTCTTC. Its protein product is CASSLGYNEQFF.

About this clone itself: Within the sample, other DNA sequences also encode this same CDR3. The V gene is TRBV15, the J gene TRBJ1-6; D gene uncertain. The length of the CDR3 is 14 residues. V was trimmed by 1 base and J by 10 bases, leaving 11 bases between them. Looked up from germline, CDR1 is LNHNV and CDR2 is YYDKDF (reference sequence). In DNA form, the CDR3 reads TGTGCCACCAGCAGAGCTGACGGTGGGTCACCCCTCCACTTT. This codes for CATSRADGGSPLHF.

The gene calls are TRBV5-8 and TRBJ2-1; D could derive from TRBD1 or TRBD2 (5 bases each). This CDR3 region has 16 residues. The V gene lost 4 bases and the J gene lost 5 bases, with 19 bases spanning the gap. The V gene's germline CDR1 is SGHTS and CDR2 YDEGEE. Here the CDR3 reads CASSLFSGQRNNEQFF. The CDR3 bases are TGTGCCAGCAGCCTATTTTCGGGGCAACGTAACAATGAGCAGTTCTTC.

This clone was found once. The V and J genes are TRBV5-6 and TRBJ1-2, with D possibly matching TRBD1 (6 bases). Per the germline V gene, CDR1 is SGHDT and CDR2 is YYEEEE. The CDR3 runs to 13 residues. Trimming left V 0 bases short and J 8 bases short, with 11 bases between. The CDR3 DNA sequence: TGTGCCAGCAGCTTGGACGGGGGCAGAGGCTACACCTTC. The encoded protein is CASSLDGGRGYTF.

The V gene is TRBV5-4, the J gene TRBJ1-1; D call uncertain. The CDR3 consists of 15 residues. V was trimmed by 4 bases and J by 2 bases, leaving 15 bases between them. Germline V gene lookup returns CDR1 SGHNT and CDR2 YYREEE (reference sequence). DNA for the CDR3: TGTGCCAGCAGCAACGGCAGGCCGGAAAACACTGAAGCTTTCTTT. This codes for CASSNGRPENTEAFF. The entire variable domain, with the rest obtained from reference TRBV5-4 and TRBJ1-1, is as follows: ETGVTQSPTHLIKTRGQQVTLRCSSQSGHNTVSWYQQALGQGPQFIFQYYREEENGRGNFPPRFSGLQFPNYSSELNVNALELDDSALYLCASSNGRPENTEAFFGQGTRLTVV.